This is a list of T cell receptor beta chains from one sample in a study of cytomegalovirus exposure and HLA in healthy donors. The data were produced by immunoSEQ multiplex PCR, yet TCRdb's version contains in-frame clones alone and is incomplete. The data show over 150,000 clones, roughly 91% seen once. The source material was PBMCs. The source of these receptors is a woman in her late teens or twenties in good health and CMV-seropositive. The CDR3 runs from the conserved cysteine through the conserved F or W. D genes are given only for firm matches.

V gene: TRBV10-3
CDR3 length: 14
D gene: -
J gene: TRBJ1-1
CDR3 DNA: TGTGCCATCAGTGAAGGACTCGGTAACACTGAAGCTTTCTTT
CDR3 protein: CAISEGLGNTEAFF

V gene: TRBV19
CDR3 length: 14
D gene: -
J gene: TRBJ1-1
CDR3 DNA: TGTGCCAGTAGACCACAGGGTGTGAACACTGAAGCTTTCTTT
CDR3 protein: CASRPQGVNTEAFF

V gene: TRBV7-8
CDR3 length: 11
D gene: -
J gene: TRBJ2-7
CDR3 DNA: TGTGCCAGCAGTAATCTCTACGAGCAGTACTTC
CDR3 protein: CASSNLYEQYF

V gene: TRBV7-2
CDR3 length: 15
D gene: -
J gene: TRBJ1-1
CDR3 DNA: TGTGCCAGCAGCTCTCGTCGGGTTTTGAGCACTGAAGCTTTCTTT
CDR3 protein: CASSSRRVLSTEAFF

V gene: TRBV14
CDR3 length: 15
D gene: -
J gene: TRBJ2-1
CDR3 DNA: TGTGCCAGCAGCCTTAGCGGAGATGCCTACAATGAGCAGTTCTTC
CDR3 protein: CASSLSGDAYNEQFF

V gene: TRBV28
CDR3 length: 15
D gene: TRBD1
J gene: TRBJ2-7
CDR3 DNA: TGTGCCAGCAGAACTCCGGGACAGGGCTCCTACGAGCAGTACTTC
CDR3 protein: CASRTPGQGSYEQYF

V gene: TRBV30
CDR3 length: 13
D gene: -
J gene: TRBJ1-4
CDR3 DNA: TGTGCCTGGGGCGGGGGGGCTAATGAAAAACTGTTTTTT
CDR3 protein: CAWGGGANEKLFF

V gene: TRBV21-1
CDR3 length: 14
D gene: -
J gene: TRBJ1-1
CDR3 DNA: TGTGCCAGCAGCAAAGGGGACACTAACACTGAAGCTTTCTTT
CDR3 protein: CASSKGDTNTEAFF

V gene: TRBV4-2
CDR3 length: 17
D gene: TRBD2
J gene: TRBJ2-7
CDR3 DNA: TGTGCCAGCAGCCAAGAAAGTACAGCTAGCGGGAGAAGCGAGCAGTACTTC
CDR3 protein: CASSQESTASGRSEQYF

V gene: TRBV7-8
CDR3 length: 14
D gene: -
J gene: TRBJ2-7
CDR3 DNA: TGTGCCAGCAGCTTAGCGGGAGCTACCTACGAGCAGTACTTC
CDR3 protein: CASSLAGATYEQYF

V gene: TRBV6-4
CDR3 length: 16
D gene: TRBD1
J gene: TRBJ1-5
CDR3 DNA: TGTGCCAGCAGTGAGCTAGGAGACAGGGGCAATCAGCCCCAGCATTTT
CDR3 protein: CASSELGDRGNQPQHF

V gene: TRBV9
CDR3 length: 15
D gene: -
J gene: TRBJ2-1
CDR3 DNA: TGTGCCAGCAGCCGCGGGACTCGAATCGACAATGAGCAGTTCTTC
CDR3 protein: CASSRGTRIDNEQFF

V gene: TRBV6-1
CDR3 length: 15
D gene: -
J gene: TRBJ2-6
CDR3 DNA: TGTGCCAGCAGACGTCAGGGCTCAGGGGCCAACGTCCTGACTTTC
CDR3 protein: CASRRQGSGANVLTF

V gene: TRBV29-1
CDR3 length: 11
D gene: TRBD1
J gene: TRBJ1-2
CDR3 DNA: TGCAGCGTTGTAGGGGGCAGTGGCTACACCTTC
CDR3 protein: CSVVGGSGYTF

V gene: TRBV4-2
CDR3 length: 14
D gene: TRBD1
J gene: TRBJ1-1
CDR3 DNA: TGTGCCAGCAGCCAAGAAATGGACAGGGCAGTAGCTTTCTTT
CDR3 protein: CASSQEMDRAVAFF

V gene: TRBV7-2
CDR3 length: 13
D gene: -
J gene: TRBJ2-5
CDR3 DNA: TGTGCCAGCAGCAAAACCAGGGAAGAGACCCAGTACTTC
CDR3 protein: CASSKTREETQYF

V gene: TRBV7-3
CDR3 length: 16
D gene: TRBD2
J gene: TRBJ2-7
CDR3 DNA: TGTGCCAGCAGCTTATCGCCGAGTAGCGGGTCCTACGAGCAGTACTTC
CDR3 protein: CASSLSPSSGSYEQYF

V gene: TRBV5-1
CDR3 length: 15
D gene: -
J gene: TRBJ2-2
CDR3 DNA: TGCGCCAGCAGCTTAGGTGGGGCAAACACCGGGGAGCTGTTTTTT
CDR3 protein: CASSLGGANTGELFF

V gene: TRBV7-3
CDR3 length: 13
D gene: TRBD2
J gene: TRBJ2-3
CDR3 DNA: TGTGCCAGCAGCTCTAGCGGGATAGCTACGCAGTATTTT
CDR3 protein: CASSSSGIATQYF